The 31 T cell receptor beta chains below all came from one sample that was sequenced in a study of beta chain features in type 1 diabetes listed by TCRdb under 2018. Receptor amplification or capture employed the immunoSEQ multiplex PCR assay. The High Capacity cDNA Reverse Transcription Kit was used to reverse transcribe all of the isolated RNA, meaning that expressed TCRB transcripts were what got sequenced. Here the immuneACCESS table is served through TCRdb, limited to in-frame sequences with V and J called. Missing clones are a known gap in these copies; in checked studies unresolved V genes cover under half, and the rest lacks a known reason. The sample table shows roughly 330,000 clones, and more than 9.5% are seen once. Of the sample, 0.015% is held by the ten largest clones. The specimen sequenced was naive CD4+ T cells from blood. According to the study, the label for this sample's cell subset or site signals: true naive CD4+ T cells. The origin of the receptors is a woman between 25 and 40 years old in good health.

CDR3 residues: CASSLTSGSRYEQFF. The CDR3 DNA reads TGTGCCAGCAGCTTGACTAGCGGGAGTCGGTATGAGCAGTTCTTC. The chain is built from TRBV7-3 and TRBJ2-1; the match to TRBD2 covers 12 bases. This CDR3 is built from 15 residues. Germline trimming cut 3 bases from V and 8 bases from J; bases unmatched to any gene: 5. From germline, CDR1 is SGHTA and CDR2 FQGTGA.

This chain connects TRBV7-2 to TRBJ2-6, with D hard to call. CDR3 length equals 15 residues. V dropped 5 bases and J dropped 0 bases, with 8 bases sitting between them. CDR1 is SGHTA and CDR2 is FQGNSA in the germline V gene. CDR3 nucleotide sequence: TGTGCCAGCAGCCAGCGCCGCTCTGGGGCCAACGTCCTGACTTTC. Protein sequence: CASSQRRSGANVLTF.

The chain combines TRBV29-1 with TRBJ2-2; 14 bases map to TRBD2. Per the germline V gene, CDR1 is SQVTM and CDR2 is ANQGSEA. V dropped 6 bases and J dropped 6; count of bases not matched to a gene: 12. The CDR3 contains 17 residues. CDR3 nucleotides: TGCAGCGTGATCGGACTAGCGGGAGGCTCTAGGGCCGGGGAGCTGTTTTTT. Protein sequence: CSVIGLAGGSRAGELFF.

This clone turned up a few times. The chain has TRBV15 and TRBJ2-3; 9 bases agree with TRBD1. V was pared by 6 bases and J by 2 bases, with 9 bases of the junction left unmatched. This CDR3 has 16 residues. CDR1 is LNHNV, CDR2 YYDKDF, per germline (reference sequence). CDR3 sequence (DNA): TGTGCCACCAGGACGAGGACAGGGGCGAACACAGATACGCAGTATTTT. This translates into CATRTRTGANTDTQYF.

The V and J genes are TRBV6-1 and TRBJ1-5; D possibly corresponds to TRBD1 (6 bases). CDR1 is MNHNS, CDR2 SASEGT, per germline. With 6 bases removed from V and 5 bases from J, the gap between germline ends came to 14 bases. The CDR3 runs to 14 residues. The DNA of the CDR3 is TGTGCCAGCAGACACAGGGCATTGGATCAGCCCCAGCATTTT. This encodes CASRHRALDQPQHF.

This clone has just a few counts. The V and J genes are TRBV7-2 and TRBJ2-7, with TRBD2 identical over 8 bases. Germline values: CDR1 SGHTA, CDR2 FQGNSA. With 4 bases clipped from V and 5 bases from J, the junction kept 10 bases outside the gene matches. The CDR3 consists of 15 residues. CDR3 in amino acids: CASSSGASGGDEQYF. The CDR3, as DNA: TGTGCCAGCAGCTCGGGAGCCTCCGGGGGGGACGAGCAGTACTTC.

The chain employs TRBV29-1 and TRBJ2-2, with D possibly matching TRBD1 (5 bases). Trimming left V 0 bases short and J 1 base short, with 12 bases between. CDR1 is SQVTM, CDR2 ANQGSEA, per germline. The CDR3 covers 16 residues. The CDR3 nucleotides read TGCAGCGTTGAAGATCGACGGCAGGGGAACACCGGGGAGCTGTTTTTT. It translates to CSVEDRRQGNTGELFF.

This clone is a singleton in its sample. This chain uses TRBV5-6 with TRBJ2-5; a weak D match, TRBD2 (5 bases). The CDR3 contains 14 residues. The V end was cut by 1 base, the J end by 7 bases, with 14 bases between. Germline V CDR1 and CDR2: SGHDT, YYEEEE. For the CDR3, the DNA is TGTGCCAGCAGCTTGAGGGCGGAGGAGTTGACCCAGTACTTC. Amino acid sequence: CASSLRAEELTQYF.

The table lists this clone with a few counts. The V gene is TRBV14, the J gene TRBJ2-7; D unclear. The CDR3 runs to 15 residues. The germline V gene encodes CDR1 SGHDN and CDR2 FVKESK. Trimming took 0 bases from V and 2 from J, leaving 11 bases between them. CDR3 DNA sequence: TGTGCCAGCAGCCAAGAAGAAAGCGCCGCCTACGAGCAGTACTTC. Its translation is CASSQEESAAYEQYF.

V is TRBV5-4 and J is TRBJ2-1, with 9 positions matching TRBD2. Germline-derived CDR1 and CDR2 are SGHNT and YYREEE (reference sequence). The CDR3 totals 15 residues. J lost 10 bases, V lost 0 bases, and 8 bases had no gene match. The CDR3 loop reads CASSLGVAGEREQFF. CDR3 in DNA: TGTGCCAGCAGCTTGGGGGTAGCGGGAGAAAGGGAGCAGTTCTTC.

The chain employs TRBV7-2 and TRBJ2-1, with 11 nucleotides matching TRBD2. CDR1 is SGHTA, CDR2 FQGNSA, per germline. Trimming cost V 2 bases and J 9 bases; bases outside gene matches: 6. The CDR3 extends over 15 amino acids. This chain's CDR3 is CASSLPGTSGFEQFF. CDR3 nucleotide sequence: TGTGCCAGCAGCTTACCCGGGACTAGCGGCTTTGAGCAGTTCTTC.

Only a few counts were recorded for this clone. J is TRBJ2-1 and V is TRBV18, with a weak D call TRBD2 (6 bases). Germline V gene lookup returns CDR1 KGHSH and CDR2 LQKENI. The CDR3 is 15 amino acids. Between the trimmed V and J ends, which lost 4 bases and 8 bases, there was a span of 18 bases. CDR3 nucleotide sequence: TGTGCCAGCTCACACGGGACTCTTTCCGGGGATGAGCAGTTCTTC. Protein sequence: CASSHGTLSGDEQFF.

The chain links TRBV25-1 to TRBJ1-1; D ambiguous. Trimming removed 4 bases at V and 1 base at J, with 16 bases between. Germline assignment: CDR1 MGHDK and CDR2 SYGVNS. The CDR3 extends over 16 amino acids. The CDR3 nucleotides are TGTGCCAGCAGTGGGCCCCCCTCTACAGCGAACACTGAAGCTTTCTTT. This sequence encodes CASSGPPSTANTEAFF.

This clone was counted between two and nine times. The V and J genes are TRBV25-1 and TRBJ2-7, with TRBD2 matching over 8 bases. V was pared by 0 bases and J by 3 bases, with 10 bases of the junction left unmatched. The CDR3 consists of 17 residues. CDR1 is MGHDK and CDR2 is SYGVNS in the germline V gene. The CDR3 spells CASSEYTLAGIDYEQYF. In DNA form, the CDR3 reads TGTGCCAGCAGTGAATATACGTTAGCGGGGATAGACTACGAGCAGTACTTC.

This clone was counted a few times. This rearrangement joins TRBV29-1 to TRBJ2-7, with 10 bases aligning to TRBD2. The length of the CDR3 is 14 residues. V shed 4 bases and J 4 bases; nucleotides not matched to a gene: 7. Germline V gene sequence: CDR1 SQVTM, CDR2 ANQGSEA. Here the CDR3 reads CSVGGTSVSYEQYF. The CDR3 DNA reads as TGCAGCGTTGGTGGGACTAGCGTCTCTTACGAGCAGTACTTC.

The gene calls are TRBV5-1 and TRBJ1-3; D uncertain. The V gene's germline CDR1 is SGHRS and CDR2 YFSETQ. Deletions cut 1 base from V and 2 bases from J, with 10 bases between. The CDR3 totals 15 residues. Here the CDR3 reads CASSLPDTPGNTIYF. DNA of the CDR3: TGCGCCAGCAGCTTGCCCGACACTCCTGGAAACACCATATATTTT.

This CDR3 is CAGGSPGLQETQYF. In DNA, the CDR3 is TGTGCCGGAGGTTCTCCTGGACTCCAAGAGACCCAGTACTTC. The rearrangement uses TRBV5-4 and TRBJ2-5; D possibly corresponds to TRBD2 (5 bases). The germline CDR1 and CDR2 sequences are SGHNT and YYREEE (reference sequence). V was cut by 10 bases and J by 1 base, with 17 bases left in between. The CDR3 runs 14 residues. Together with reference TRBV5-4 and TRBJ2-5, the CDR3 gives the full variable domain: ETGVTQSPTHLIKTRGQQVTLRCSSQSGHNTVSWYQQALGQGPQFIFQYYREEENGRGNFPPRFSGLQFPNYSSELNVNALELDDSALYLCAGGSPGLQETQYFGPGTRLLVL.

The V gene is TRBV11-2, the J gene TRBJ2-1; D might be TRBD2 (5 bases). V was cut by 5 bases and J by 2 bases, with 13 bases left in between. CDR1 and CDR2 (germline): SGHAT, FQNNGV. There are 15 residues in the CDR3. CDR3 amino acids: CASSVREFPYNEQFF. For the CDR3, the DNA is TGTGCCAGCAGCGTTCGGGAATTCCCCTACAATGAGCAGTTCTTC.

This clone occurred a few times. The chain links TRBV6-6 to TRBJ2-7; D not resolved. The CDR3 extends over 13 amino acids. Germline V gene lookup returns CDR1 MNHNY and CDR2 SVGAGI (reference sequence). Trimming left V 8 bases short and J 0 bases short, with 11 bases between. The CDR3 nucleotides are TGTGCCAGCCTTCGCGGAAACTCCTACGAGCAGTACTTC. As protein: CASLRGNSYEQYF.

This clone has only a few counts. This chain uses TRBV5-1 with TRBJ2-3, with D perhaps TRBD1 (5 bases). V lost 5 bases and J 6 bases, leaving 16 bases between the germline ends. The length of the CDR3 is 14 residues. Looked up from germline, CDR1 is SGHRS and CDR2 is YFSETQ. The CDR3 DNA sequence: TGCGCCAGCAGACTTCAGGGATACCCGGATACGCAGTATTTT. Protein product: CASRLQGYPDTQYF.

The table lists this clone with a few counts. This chain links TRBV27 with TRBJ2-7; D may be TRBD1 (6 bases). V lost 6 bases and J 5 bases, leaving 20 bases between the germline ends. The CDR3 loop spans 15 amino acids. Per the germline V gene, CDR1 is MNHEY and CDR2 is SMNVEV (reference sequence). The DNA for the CDR3 is TGTGCCAGCAGGGATTGGACAGATGGGGTAAACGAGCAGTACTTC. It translates to CASRDWTDGVNEQYF.

The rearrangement joins TRBV29-1 to TRBJ2-7, with TRBD2 matching over 11 bases. Per the germline V gene, CDR1 is SQVTM and CDR2 is ANQGSEA. The CDR3 spans 14 residues. The junction had 2 bases not matched to a gene; V was cut back by 1 base and J by 3 bases. CDR3 sequence: CSVEGTSGFYEQYF. The CDR3 bases are TGCAGCGTTGAAGGGACTAGCGGGTTCTACGAGCAGTACTTC.

This sequence joins TRBV4-1 and TRBJ2-3, with 9 bases aligning to TRBD2. The CDR3 runs to 17 residues. Germline V lookup: CDR1 MGHRA, CDR2 YSYEKL. With V trimmed by 0 bases and J by 4 bases, 8 bases remained unmatched. CDR3 amino acids: CASSQDGAGGPSDTQYF. DNA for the CDR3: TGCGCCAGCAGCCAAGATGGTGCGGGAGGGCCCTCAGATACGCAGTATTTT.

J is TRBJ1-1 and V is TRBV7-2, with no clear D. V lost 1 base, J lost 1 base, and 7 bases lay in between. Looked up from germline, CDR1 is SGHTA and CDR2 is FQGNSA. The CDR3 covers 14 residues. CDR3 sequence: CASSLGRENTEAFF. The DNA of the CDR3 is TGTGCCAGCAGCTTAGGGCGGGAGAACACTGAAGCTTTCTTT.

The DNA for the CDR3 is TGTGCCAGAGGGGACAGTCGGCGCTCCTACAATGAGCAGTTCTTC. Translation: CARGDSRRSYNEQFF. The chain combines TRBV19 with TRBJ2-1; 7 nucleotides align to TRBD1. Germline CDR1 reads LNHDA; CDR2 reads SQIVND (reference sequence). The V and J ends lost 9 bases and 0 bases, in that order; junction bases with no gene match: 8. The CDR3 is 15 residues long.

CDR3 sequence reads: CASSLWASHTDTQYF. The CDR3 DNA follows: TGTGCCAGCAGCTTATGGGCCTCCCACACAGATACGCAGTATTTT. V is TRBV7-9 and J is TRBJ2-3; no definite D call. Germline CDR1 is SEHNR and CDR2 is FQNEAQ (reference sequence). The germline V and J ends were trimmed by 2 bases and 2 bases, with 11 bases remaining between them. This CDR3 contains 15 residues.

The V and J genes are TRBV7-9 and TRBJ1-2; D not certain. This CDR3 is 16 amino acids long. From germline, CDR1 is SEHNR and CDR2 FQNEAQ (reference sequence). Trimming stripped 0 bases from V and 2 bases from J, with 13 bases between. The chain's CDR3 is CASSLAVVGRNYGYTF. The CDR3 DNA is TGTGCCAGCAGCTTAGCGGTTGTTGGGAGGAACTATGGCTACACCTTC.

This clone was seen only a few times. The chain uses TRBV5-6 and TRBJ2-7; 7 bases align to TRBD2. V lost 0 bases and J lost 6; bases outside the gene matches: 6. The CDR3 is 14 residues long. The germline V gene encodes CDR1 SGHDT and CDR2 YYEEEE. The CDR3: CASSLARGRAEQYF. For the CDR3, the DNA is TGTGCCAGCAGCTTGGCTCGGGGGAGGGCCGAGCAGTACTTC.

This clone was seen ten or more times. V usage is TRBV4-3 and J usage is TRBJ2-6; TRBD1 might be the D (6 bases). The V end was cut by 8 bases, the J end by 4 bases, with 15 bases between. Germline-derived CDR1 and CDR2 are LGHNA and YSLEER. CDR3 length: 15 amino acids. CDR3 amino acids: CASQETGSGANVLTF. The CDR3 coding sequence is TGCGCCAGCCAAGAAACAGGGTCCGGGGCCAACGTCCTGACTTTC.

The chain recombines TRBV7-2 with TRBJ2-3; possibly TRBD2 for D (5 bases). The CDR3 runs to 13 residues. Germline V gene data show CDR1 as SGHTA and CDR2 as FQGNSA. Trimming removed 8 bases from V and 5 bases from J, with 14 bases in between. Written as DNA, the CDR3 is TGTGCCAGCGCTAAACGGGGAGAAGATACGCAGTATTTT. Its translation is CASAKRGEDTQYF. The variable domain in full, completed from reference TRBV7-2 and TRBJ2-3, reads GAGVSQSPSNKVTEKGKDVELRCDPISGHTALYWYRQSLGQGLEFLIYFQGNSAPDKSGLPSDRFSAERTGGSVSTLTIQRTQQEDSAVYLCASAKRGEDTQYFGPGTRLTVL.

The rearrangement joins TRBV14 to TRBJ2-1, with D possibly being TRBD2 (6 bases). Germline CDR1 is SGHDN and CDR2 is FVKESK. Trimming shortened V by 4 bases and J by 4 bases, and 11 bases separated the two germline ends. The CDR3 loop spans 14 amino acids. This CDR3 reads CASSPRDFYNEQFF. The DNA of the CDR3 is TGTGCCAGCAGCCCTCGGGACTTTTACAATGAGCAGTTCTTC.